The rows below give T cell receptor beta chains drawn from one sample of a study of blood T cells in healthy people across ages. TCRdb reprocessed the 5' RACE reads with MiXCR, giving one entry per CDR3 protein. The table has 650,000 to 900,000 distinct CDR3 sequences, approximately 67% seen once. Sequencing used blood. Receptors were obtained from a man younger than 40 in good health. The CDR3 runs from the conserved cysteine through the conserved F or W. The D gene is left open where the match is weak. Size is omitted from some rows. Given values are once, few, many or a class for expanded clones.

j_call | v_call | d_call | clone_size | cdr3_aa | cdr3_nt
TRBJ2-5 | TRBV27 | NA | NA | CASSLSAGRFNEQYF | TGTGCCAGCAGTTTATCGGCAGGCCGTTTCAATGAGCAGTACTTC
TRBJ2-1 | TRBV4-3 | NA | NA | CASSQRGSYNEQFF | TGCGCCAGCAGCCAACGGGGCTCCTACAATGAGCAGTTCTTC
TRBJ2-3 | TRBV4-3 | TRBD1 | few | CASSQDIVGQGTTDTQYF | TGCGCCAGCAGCCAAGATATTGTAGGACAGGGGACCACAGATACGCAGTATTTT
TRBJ1-1 | TRBV6-5 | NA | NA | CASRNLDGTEAFF | TGTGCCAGCAGGAACCTCGATGGCACTGAAGCTTTCTTT
TRBJ2-7 | TRBV5-1 | TRBD1 | NA | CASSLSGTAYYEQYF | TGCGCCAGCAGCTTGTCCGGGACAGCATACTACGAGCAGTACTTC
TRBJ2-5 | TRBV6-6 | TRBD2 | few | CASSYVAGGQETQYF | TGTGCCAGCAGTTACGTTGCGGGGGGTCAGGAGACCCAGTACTTC
TRBJ2-7 | TRBV20-1 | NA | NA | CSVPSSDSYEQYF | TGCAGTGTCCCCTCTAGCGACTCCTACGAGCAGTACTTC
TRBJ2-6 | TRBV7-9 | TRBD1 | few | CASLREGAGGANVLTF | TGTGCCAGCTTAAGAGAGGGGGCTGGTGGGGCCAACGTCCTGACTTTC
TRBJ2-2 | TRBV7-9 | TRBD1 | NA | CASSLNQARGLLNTGELFF | TGTGCCAGCAGCTTAAATCAGGCCAGGGGGCTCTTGAACACCGGGGAGCTGTTTTTT
TRBJ2-6 | TRBV6-2/TRBV6-3 | NA | few | CASSTWTLSGANVLTF | TGTGCCAGCAGCACCTGGACACTCTCTGGGGCCAACGTCCTGACTTTC
TRBJ2-2 | TRBV9 | NA | NA | CASRSGSNTGELFF | TGTGCCAGCAGGAGCGGGTCGAACACCGGGGAGCTGTTTTTT
TRBJ2-1 | TRBV4-3 | TRBD1 | few | CASSQDLGDRQNEQFF | TGCGCCAGCAGCCAAGATTTGGGGGACAGGCAAAATGAGCAGTTCTTC
TRBJ1-1 | TRBV7-2 | NA | NA | CASSLPGLSTEAFF | TGTGCCAGCAGCTTGCCAGGGCTTAGCACTGAAGCTTTCTTT
TRBJ2-1 | TRBV2 | NA | NA | CASRLSSSYNEQFF | TGTGCCAGCAGGTTGTCGAGCTCCTACAATGAGCAGTTCTTC
TRBJ2-3 | TRBV4-1 | TRBD1 | once | CASSQVDRAPADTQYF | TGCGCCAGCAGCCAAGTGGACAGGGCCCCCGCAGATACGCAGTATTTT
TRBJ1-1 | TRBV2 | NA | NA | CASSGGRANTEAFF | TGTGCCAGCAGTGGGGGCAGGGCGAACACTGAAGCTTTCTTT
TRBJ2-7 | TRBV20-1 | NA | NA | CSARDRSGGAYEQYF | TGCAGTGCTAGAGATAGGTCAGGGGGGGCCTACGAGCAGTACTTC
TRBJ2-1 | TRBV7-9 | TRBD2 | few | CASSLLAGGNEQFF | TGTGCCAGCAGCTTACTAGCGGGGGGGAATGAGCAGTTCTTC
TRBJ2-7 | TRBV12-3/TRBV12-4 | TRBD2 | NA | CASSSGTSGPYEQYF | TGTGCCAGCAGTTCCGGGACTAGCGGACCCTACGAGCAGTACTTC
TRBJ2-5 | TRBV7-9 | NA | NA | CASSQFTSQETQYF | TGTGCCAGCAGCCAATTTACCTCACAAGAGACCCAGTACTTC
TRBJ2-1 | TRBV29-1 | TRBD1 | NA | CSAWDSYNEQFF | TGCAGCGCATGGGACAGCTACAATGAGCAGTTCTTC
TRBJ2-2 | TRBV7-2 | NA | NA | CASSRSTGELFF | TGTGCCAGCAGCCGCTCCACCGGGGAGCTGTTTTTT
TRBJ1-2 | TRBV29-1 | TRBD1 | many | CSVEKGAEIYGYTF | TGCAGCGTTGAAAAGGGGGCAGAAATCTATGGCTACACCTTC
TRBJ1-6 | TRBV7-3 | NA | NA | CASSLAPQGRNSPLHF | TGTGCCAGCAGCTTAGCCCCGCAGGGGAGGAATTCACCCCTCCACTTT
TRBJ2-1 | TRBV3-1 | NA | NA | CASSHGLGEGNEQFF | TGTGCCAGCAGCCACGGCCTGGGCGAGGGCAATGAGCAGTTCTTC
TRBJ2-4 | TRBV7-3 | NA | NA | CASSSTTSTGENIQYF | TGTGCCAGCAGCTCCACCACCTCGACAGGAGAAAACATTCAGTACTTC
TRBJ1-4 | TRBV12-3/TRBV12-4 | NA | few | CASSFRTATNEKLFF | TGTGCCAGCAGTTTTCGGACAGCAACTAATGAAAAACTGTTTTTT
TRBJ2-3 | TRBV15 | NA | once | CATSRALRRGIVTDTQYF | TGTGCCACCAGCAGAGCCCTAAGACGGGGAATAGTCACAGATACGCAGTATTTT
TRBJ2-7 | TRBV29-1 | NA | many | CSVERPEVHEQYF | TGCAGCGTTGAACGCCCCGAGGTCCACGAGCAGTACTTC
TRBJ2-1 | TRBV20-1 | TRBD2 | few | CSARPGLAREQFF | TGCAGTGCTAGGCCGGGACTAGCACGTGAGCAGTTCTTC
TRBJ2-3 | TRBV7-3 | NA | NA | CASSAPDSPVQYF | TGTGCCAGCAGCGCTCCGGACAGCCCTGTTCAGTATTTT
TRBJ2-7 | TRBV19 | TRBD1 | NA | CASSQTGYDEQYF | TGTGCCAGTAGTCAGACAGGGTACGACGAGCAGTACTTC
TRBJ2-1 | TRBV29-1 | TRBD2 | NA | CSVGEAGASYNEQFF | TGCAGCGTTGGTGAAGCGGGGGCGTCCTACAATGAGCAGTTCTTC
TRBJ2-7 | TRBV28 | TRBD1 | NA | CASREQGYNEQYF | TGTGCCAGCAGAGAACAGGGGTACAATGAGCAGTACTTC
TRBJ2-1 | TRBV4-3 | NA | NA | CASSQGAGETQFF | TGCGCCAGCAGCCAAGGAGCTGGGGAGACCCAGTTCTTC
TRBJ2-3 | TRBV6-1 | NA | NA | CASSGLTSGGTDTQYF | TGTGCCAGCAGTGGCCTGACTAGTGGGGGCACAGATACGCAGTATTTT
TRBJ1-2 | TRBV7-3 | NA | NA | CASSFRTAPTDYGYTF | TGTGCCAGCAGCTTCCGGACAGCCCCTACGGACTATGGCTACACCTTC
TRBJ2-1 | TRBV25-1 | TRBD1 | NA | CASSVRTGGFEQFF | TGTGCCAGCAGTGTCAGGACAGGGGGCTTTGAGCAGTTCTTC
TRBJ2-1 | TRBV4-3 | NA | NA | CASSQDLLGDEQFF | TGCGCCAGCAGCCAGGACTTGTTGGGGGATGAGCAGTTCTTC
TRBJ1-6 | TRBV2 | NA | NA | CASSVNSVYNSPLHF | TGTGCCAGCAGTGTTAACAGCGTTTATAATTCACCCCTCCACTTT